These T cell receptor beta chains were read from a single sample in a study of STAT5B mutations in CD4+ large granular lymphocyte leukemia. Data came from immunoSEQ multiplex PCR; TCRdb stores just in-frame clones and leaves some out. The repertoire holds roughly 40,000 clones, with 80% to 90% as singletons. The specimen was CD4+ T cells from blood buffy coats. The receptors were sampled from a human donor in good health. The CDR3 runs from the conserved cysteine through the conserved F or W. Fields, in order: V gene, J gene, CDR3 protein.

TRBV28	TRBJ2-3	CASSLTSGRDTQYF
TRBV4-2	TRBJ2-7	CASSQESTKSYEQYF
TRBV5-4	TRBJ2-1	CASSLRLQGPNEQFF
TRBV6-5	TRBJ1-2	CASSYSGNRVACTF
TRBV5-1	TRBJ2-1	CASSVGDLHNEQFF
TRBV7-8	TRBJ2-7	CASSLEGQGLYEQYF
TRBV14	TRBJ2-1	CASSPRVQRELLEQFF
TRBV5-4	TRBJ2-2	CASSSGQGYPGELFF
TRBV30	TRBJ2-5	CVWGGSGTQYF
TRBV19	TRBJ1-1	CASSIQGLSNTEAFF
TRBV21-1	TRBJ2-2	CASSKGSPIPGYTGELFF
TRBV7-9	TRBJ2-6	CASSLATGGSGANVLTF
TRBV5-1	TRBJ1-5	CASSKDRGNQPQHF
TRBV6-5	TRBJ1-2	CASRTPGAVGYTF
TRBV27	TRBJ1-2	CASSFLDRVDGYTF
TRBV4-1	TRBJ2-5	CASSRPSETQYF
TRBV10-3	TRBJ2-2	CAISVSLAGNTGELFF
TRBV7-3	TRBJ1-2	CASSLFGTTGYTF
TRBV19	TRBJ1-5	CASRGQGDQPQHF
TRBV7-6	TRBJ1-1	CASSLAGQNTEAFF
TRBV27	TRBJ2-7	CASRRSTSGRFNEQYF
TRBV7-2	TRBJ2-3	CASSPYTDTQYF
TRBV28	TRBJ2-7	CASSLWGGSYEQYF
TRBV2	TRBJ2-7	CASSRQGAHEQYF
TRBV19	TRBJ2-3	CARDRTSGYPRDTQYF
TRBV6-1	TRBJ1-6	CASSDTGVLSYNSPLHF
TRBV5-1	TRBJ2-5	CASSLSRGEETQYF
TRBV28	TRBJ2-2	CASSFFGQGTGELFF
TRBV27	TRBJ2-1	CASSSLYNEQFF
TRBV30	TRBJ1-2	CAWSVQGRGVGGYTF
TRBV19	TRBJ1-5	CASFDSLSNQPQHF
TRBV25-1	TRBJ2-1	CASLIVGGPLGEQFF
TRBV19	TRBJ2-2	CASSIGPSNTGELFF
TRBV7-2	TRBJ2-2	CASSSGLAGAKMNTGELFF
TRBV18	TRBJ1-3	CASSTGLSGNTIYF
TRBV28	TRBJ2-2	CASSYTSGRFANTGELFF
TRBV7-2	TRBJ2-6	CASSPFDREPSGANVLTF
TRBV2	TRBJ2-1	CASTEMVGSDEQFF
TRBV7-8	TRBJ2-1	CASSLARVAGGPGDEQFF
TRBV28	TRBJ2-6	CASSRGGNTGANVLTF
TRBV6-4	TRBJ2-3	CASSDGGTGDTQYF
TRBV12-5	TRBJ2-7	CARTTISYEQYF
TRBV5-1	TRBJ1-2	CASSLPRQGAPGYTF
TRBV4-3	TRBJ1-2	CASSQVAGGYGYTF
TRBV2	TRBJ2-3	CASTIFTDTQYF
TRBV5-1	TRBJ1-2	CASSLDRGGYGYTF
TRBV2	TRBJ2-7	CASSRSVSASSYEQYF
TRBV7-2	TRBJ2-1	CASAGGSQNEQFF
TRBV5-4	TRBJ1-1	CASSLGTQLMNTEAFF
TRBV20-1	TRBJ1-4	CSVRGNEKLFF
TRBV11-1	TRBJ1-1	CASSLEPGLNTEAFF
TRBV18	TRBJ1-1	CASSPPSLSVTEAFF
TRBV7-9	TRBJ1-5	CASSLGQGSNQPQHF